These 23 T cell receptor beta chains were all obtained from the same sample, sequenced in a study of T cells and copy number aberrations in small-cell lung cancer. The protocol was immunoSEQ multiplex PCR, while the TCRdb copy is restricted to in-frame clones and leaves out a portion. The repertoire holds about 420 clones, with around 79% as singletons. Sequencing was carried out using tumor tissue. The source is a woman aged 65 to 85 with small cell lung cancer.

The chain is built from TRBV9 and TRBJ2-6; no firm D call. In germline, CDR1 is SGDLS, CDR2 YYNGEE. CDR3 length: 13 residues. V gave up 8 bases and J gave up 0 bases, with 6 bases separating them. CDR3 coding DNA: TGTGCCAGTGAATACTCTGGGGCCAACGTCCTGACTTTC. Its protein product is CASEYSGANVLTF. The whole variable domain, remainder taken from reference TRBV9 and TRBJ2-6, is DSGVTQTPKHLITATGQRVTLRCSPRSGDLSVYWYQQSLDQGLQFLIQYYNGEERAKGNILERFSAQQFPDLHSELNLSSLELGDSALYFCASEYSGANVLTFGAGSRLTVL.

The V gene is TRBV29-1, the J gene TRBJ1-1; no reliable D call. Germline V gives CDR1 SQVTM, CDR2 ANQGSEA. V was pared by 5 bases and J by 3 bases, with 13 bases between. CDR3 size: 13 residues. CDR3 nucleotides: TGCAGCGTTACACTCCACCGGGACACTGAAGCTTTCTTT. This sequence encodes CSVTLHRDTEAFF. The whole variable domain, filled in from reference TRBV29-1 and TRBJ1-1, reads SAVISQKPSRDICQRGTSLTIQCQVDSQVTMMFWYRQQPGQSLTLIATANQGSEATYESGFVIDKFPISRPNLTFSTLTVSNMSPEDSSIYLCSVTLHRDTEAFFGQGTRLTVV.

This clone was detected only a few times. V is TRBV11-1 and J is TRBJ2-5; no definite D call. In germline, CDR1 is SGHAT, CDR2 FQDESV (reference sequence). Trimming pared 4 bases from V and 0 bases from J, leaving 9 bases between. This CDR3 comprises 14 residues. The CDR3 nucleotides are TGTGCCAGCAGCTCTGACACGTACCAAGAGACCCAGTACTTC. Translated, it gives CASSSDTYQETQYF.

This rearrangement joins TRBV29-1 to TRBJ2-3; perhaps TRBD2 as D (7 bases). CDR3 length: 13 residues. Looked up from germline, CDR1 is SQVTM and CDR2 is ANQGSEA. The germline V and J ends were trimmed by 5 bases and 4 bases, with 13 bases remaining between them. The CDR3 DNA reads TGCAGCGTTCCGAGGGAGGGGGCAGATACGCAGTATTTT. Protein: CSVPREGADTQYF.

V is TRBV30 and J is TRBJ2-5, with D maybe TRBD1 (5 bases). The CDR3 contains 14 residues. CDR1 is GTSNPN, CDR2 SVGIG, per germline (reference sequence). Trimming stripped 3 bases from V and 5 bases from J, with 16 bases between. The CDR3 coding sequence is TGTGCCTGGAGAGAGTCAGGGTATCGGGAGACCCAGTACTTC. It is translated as CAWRESGYRETQYF.

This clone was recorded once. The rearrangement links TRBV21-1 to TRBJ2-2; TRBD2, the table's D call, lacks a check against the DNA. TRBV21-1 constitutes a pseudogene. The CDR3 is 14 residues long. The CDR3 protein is CASSSSGCTGELFF. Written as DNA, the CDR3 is TGTGCCAGCAGCTCTAGCGGGTGCACCGGGGAGCTGTTTTTT.

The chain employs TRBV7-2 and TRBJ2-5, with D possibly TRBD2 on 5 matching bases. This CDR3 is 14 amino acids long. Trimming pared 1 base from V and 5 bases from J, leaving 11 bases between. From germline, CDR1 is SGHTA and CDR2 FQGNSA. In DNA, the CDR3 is TGTGCCAGCAGCTTAGAACTAGGCCAGGAGACCCAGTACTTC. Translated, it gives CASSLELGQETQYF.

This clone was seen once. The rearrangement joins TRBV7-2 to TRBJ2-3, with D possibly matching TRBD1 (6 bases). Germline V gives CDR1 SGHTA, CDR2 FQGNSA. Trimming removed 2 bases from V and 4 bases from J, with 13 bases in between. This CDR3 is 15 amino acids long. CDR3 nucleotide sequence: TGTGCCAGCAGCTTAAATCCGGGACAAGCAGATACGCAGTATTTT. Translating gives CASSLNPGQADTQYF.

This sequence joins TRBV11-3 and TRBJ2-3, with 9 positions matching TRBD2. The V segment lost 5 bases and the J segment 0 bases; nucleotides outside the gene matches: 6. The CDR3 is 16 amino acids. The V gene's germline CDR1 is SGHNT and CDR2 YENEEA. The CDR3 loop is CASSAGLADSTDTQYF. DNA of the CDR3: TGTGCCAGCAGCGCGGGACTAGCTGATAGCACAGATACGCAGTATTTT. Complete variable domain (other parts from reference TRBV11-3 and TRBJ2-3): EAGVVQSPRYKIIEKKQPVAFWCNPISGHNTLYWYLQNLGQGPELLIRYENEEAVDDSQLPKDRFSAERLKGVDSTLKIQPAELGDSAVYLCASSAGLADSTDTQYFGPGTRLTVL.

The CDR3 loop is CASSLAAWETQYF. CDR3 bases: TGTGCCAGCAGCTTAGCAGCGTGGGAGACCCAGTACTTC. J is TRBJ2-5 and V is TRBV7-3; D not resolved. CDR1 SGHTA and CDR2 FQGTGA come from the germline V gene. This CDR3 spans 13 amino acids. V was cut by 2 bases and J by 5 bases, with 9 bases left in between.

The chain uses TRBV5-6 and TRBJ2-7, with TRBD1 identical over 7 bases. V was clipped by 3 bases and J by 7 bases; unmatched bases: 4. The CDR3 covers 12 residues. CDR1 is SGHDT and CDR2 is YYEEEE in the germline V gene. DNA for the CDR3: TGTGCCAGCAGCTCTACAGGGGTTGAGCAGTACTTC. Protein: CASSSTGVEQYF.

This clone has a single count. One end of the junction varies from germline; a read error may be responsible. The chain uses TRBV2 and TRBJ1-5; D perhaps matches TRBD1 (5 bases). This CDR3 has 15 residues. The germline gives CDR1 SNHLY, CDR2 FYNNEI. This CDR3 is CASSVGAGSNQPQHF. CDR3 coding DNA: TGTGCCAGTAGTGTTGGGGCGGGAAGCAATCAGCCCCAGCATTTT.

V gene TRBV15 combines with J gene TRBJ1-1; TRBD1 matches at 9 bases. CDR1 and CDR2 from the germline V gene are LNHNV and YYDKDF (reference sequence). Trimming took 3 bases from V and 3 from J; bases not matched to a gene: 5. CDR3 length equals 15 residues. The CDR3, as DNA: TGTGCCACCAGCAGCACAGGGGGCGCCGACACTGAAGCTTTCTTT. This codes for CATSSTGGADTEAFF.

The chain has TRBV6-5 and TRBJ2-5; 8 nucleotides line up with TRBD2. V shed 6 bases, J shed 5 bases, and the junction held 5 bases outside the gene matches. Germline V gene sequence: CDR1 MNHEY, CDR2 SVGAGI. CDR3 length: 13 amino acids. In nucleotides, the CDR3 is TGTGCCAGCAGGAAAGCGGGAGTGGAGACCCAGTACTTC. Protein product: CASRKAGVETQYF.

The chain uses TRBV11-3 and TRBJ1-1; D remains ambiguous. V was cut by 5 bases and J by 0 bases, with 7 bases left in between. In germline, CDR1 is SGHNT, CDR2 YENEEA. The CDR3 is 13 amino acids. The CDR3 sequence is CASSDRLNTEAFF. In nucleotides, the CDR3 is TGTGCCAGCAGCGATCGACTGAACACTGAAGCTTTCTTT.

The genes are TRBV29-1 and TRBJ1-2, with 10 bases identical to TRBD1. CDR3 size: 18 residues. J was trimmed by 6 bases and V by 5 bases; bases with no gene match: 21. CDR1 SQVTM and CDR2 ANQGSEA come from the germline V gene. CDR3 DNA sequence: TGCAGCGTTTACTCGATTTCCCAGACAGGGGGCGAGCAGAATGGCTACACCTTC. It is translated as CSVYSISQTGGEQNGYTF. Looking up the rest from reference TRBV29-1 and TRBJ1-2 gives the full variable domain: SAVISQKPSRDICQRGTSLTIQCQVDSQVTMMFWYRQQPGQSLTLIATANQGSEATYESGFVIDKFPISRPNLTFSTLTVSNMSPEDSSIYLCSVYSISQTGGEQNGYTFGSGTRLTVV.

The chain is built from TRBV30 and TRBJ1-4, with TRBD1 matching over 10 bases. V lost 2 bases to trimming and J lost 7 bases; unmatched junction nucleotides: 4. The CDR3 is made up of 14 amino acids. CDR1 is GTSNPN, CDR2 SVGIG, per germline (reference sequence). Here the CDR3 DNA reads TGTGCCTGGAGTTCCGGACAGGGGGGTGAAAAACTGTTTTTT. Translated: CAWSSGQGGEKLFF.

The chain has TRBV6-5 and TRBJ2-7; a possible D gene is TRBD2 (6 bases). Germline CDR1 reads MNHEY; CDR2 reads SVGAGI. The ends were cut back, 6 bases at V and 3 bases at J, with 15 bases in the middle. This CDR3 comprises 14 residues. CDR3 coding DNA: TGTGCCAGCAGCCGGGAGCGCTGGGACTACGAGCAGTACTTC. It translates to CASSRERWDYEQYF.

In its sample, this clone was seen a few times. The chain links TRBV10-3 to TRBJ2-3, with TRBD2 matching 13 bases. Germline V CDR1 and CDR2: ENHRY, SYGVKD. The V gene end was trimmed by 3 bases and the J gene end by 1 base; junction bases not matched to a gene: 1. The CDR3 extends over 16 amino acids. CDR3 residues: CAISDTSGRGTDTQYF. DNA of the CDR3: TGTGCCATCAGTGATACTAGCGGGAGGGGCACAGATACGCAGTATTTT.

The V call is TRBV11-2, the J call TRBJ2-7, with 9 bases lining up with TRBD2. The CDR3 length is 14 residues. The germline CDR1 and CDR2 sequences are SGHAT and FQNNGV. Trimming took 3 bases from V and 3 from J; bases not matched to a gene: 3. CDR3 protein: CASSLGGGVYEQYF. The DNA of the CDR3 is TGTGCCAGCAGCTTGGGCGGGGGGGTCTACGAGCAGTACTTC.

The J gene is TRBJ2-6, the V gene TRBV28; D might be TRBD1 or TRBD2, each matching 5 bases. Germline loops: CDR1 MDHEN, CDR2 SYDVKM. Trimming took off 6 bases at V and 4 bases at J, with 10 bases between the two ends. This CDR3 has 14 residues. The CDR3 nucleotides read TGTGCCAGCAGGAATGAGGGGGGGGCCAACGTCCTGACTTTC. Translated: CASRNEGGANVLTF.

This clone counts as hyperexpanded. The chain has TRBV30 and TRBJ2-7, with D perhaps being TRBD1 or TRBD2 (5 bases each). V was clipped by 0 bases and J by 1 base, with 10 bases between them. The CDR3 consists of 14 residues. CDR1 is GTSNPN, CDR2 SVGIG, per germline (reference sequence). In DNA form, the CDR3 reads TGTGCCTGGAGTGTTGGGACCACATCCTACGAGCAGTACTTC. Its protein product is CAWSVGTTSYEQYF.

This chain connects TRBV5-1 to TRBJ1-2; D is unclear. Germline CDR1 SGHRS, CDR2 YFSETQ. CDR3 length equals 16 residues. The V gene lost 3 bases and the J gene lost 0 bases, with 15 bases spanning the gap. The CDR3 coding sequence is TGCGCCAGCAGCTCCGCTACCTACTCGACTAACTATGGCTACACCTTC. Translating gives CASSSATYSTNYGYTF. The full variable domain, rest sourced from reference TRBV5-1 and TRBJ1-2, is KAGVTQTPRYLIKTRGQQVTLSCSPISGHRSVSWYQQTPGQGLQFLFEYFSETQRNKGNFPGRFSGRQFSNSRSEMNVSTLELGDSALYLCASSSATYSTNYGYTFGSGTRLTVV.